Presented here are 12 T cell receptor beta chains from one specimen sequenced in a study of OX40 agonist ivuxolimab in advanced cancers. Some clones are missing from TCRdb's copy, which holds only in-frame ones; the method was immunoSEQ multiplex PCR. This sample has 45,000 or so clones, with 75% to 85% found just once. Sequencing was performed on CD4+ or CD8+ T cells sorted from blood, taken in a trial of the OX40 agonist ivuxolimab. Every receptor here comes from an adult with an advanced solid tumor such as melanoma, head and neck, liver or kidney cancer.

The V call is TRBV4-2, the J call TRBJ1-2, with D unclear. This CDR3 is built from 17 residues. Looked up from germline, CDR1 is LGHNA and CDR2 is YNFKEQ. With 1 base removed from V and 8 bases from J, the gap between germline ends came to 23 bases. CDR3 loop: CASSQAEITLRSSGYTF. In DNA form, the CDR3 reads TGTGCCAGCAGCCAAGCGGAAATCACCCTCCGATCTTCAGGCTACACCTTC.

V is TRBV5-1 and J is TRBJ1-1; D may be TRBD1 (5 bases). Germline CDR1 reads SGHRS; CDR2 reads YFSETQ. The CDR3 sequence is 13 residues long. V dropped 1 base and J dropped 1 base, with 5 bases sitting between them. CDR3 nucleotides: TGCGCCAGCAGCTTGCAGGGGAACACTGAAGCTTTCTTT. This gives the protein CASSLQGNTEAFF.

The V call is TRBV11-2, the J call TRBJ1-3; D remains ambiguous. From germline, CDR1 is SGHAT and CDR2 FQNNGV. V shed 5 bases and J shed 6 bases, with 5 bases lying between them. The CDR3 loop spans 11 amino acids. The CDR3 DNA sequence: TGTGCCAGCAGCCCCTCAAACACCATATATTTT. Translation: CASSPSNTIYF. Combining the CDR3 with reference TRBV11-2 and TRBJ1-3 gives the whole variable domain EAGVAQSPRYKIIEKRQSVAFWCNPISGHATLYWYQQILGQGPKLLIQFQNNGVVDDSQLPKDRFSAERLKGVDSTLKIQPAKLEDSAVYLCASSPSNTIYFGEGSWLTVV.

The DNA of the CDR3 is TGTGCCAGCAACCTACAGGGGGCTGGAAACACCATATATTTT. Translated: CASNLQGAGNTIYF. V gene TRBV6-6 combines with J gene TRBJ1-3, with 8 bases aligning to TRBD1. The CDR3 sequence is 14 residues long. Germline loops: CDR1 MNHNY, CDR2 SVGAGI (reference sequence). V shed 7 bases, J shed 2 bases, and the junction held 4 bases outside the gene matches.

The chain couples TRBV6-1 to TRBJ2-7, with 7 nucleotides matching TRBD1. With 7 bases clipped from V and 0 bases from J, the junction kept 9 bases outside the gene matches. This CDR3 has 15 amino acids. CDR1 is MNHNS and CDR2 is SASEGT in the germline V gene. CDR3 residues: CASIPQGVSSYEQYF. DNA of the CDR3: TGTGCCAGCATTCCGCAGGGGGTAAGCTCCTACGAGCAGTACTTC.

The chain employs TRBV7-6 and TRBJ1-1; D remains unclear. Germline CDR1 and CDR2: SGHVS and FNYEAQ. Trimming removed 3 bases at V and 6 bases at J, with 11 bases between. This CDR3 region has 13 residues. As DNA, the CDR3 is TGTGCCAGCAGCTTTAAGGAAGGCGCTGAAGCTTTCTTT. It translates to CASSFKEGAEAFF.

CDR3 sequence reads: CASSLALGTGDPTEKLFF. CDR3 coding DNA: TGTGCCAGCAGCTTAGCGCTAGGGACAGGGGATCCAACTGAAAAACTGTTTTTT. The V and J genes are TRBV7-2 and TRBJ1-4; TRBD1 matches 10 bases. The germline V gene has CDR1 SGHTA and CDR2 FQGNSA. Trimming at V came to 0 bases and at J to 7 bases, leaving 11 bases not matched to a gene. The CDR3 loop spans 18 amino acids.

The chain couples TRBV7-2 to TRBJ2-3; no clear D. CDR3 length: 15 residues. The germline gives CDR1 SGHTA, CDR2 FQGNSA. V shed 1 base and J shed 0 bases, with 8 bases lying between them. The CDR3 DNA sequence: TGTGCCAGCAGCTTAGACAGCTTAAGCACAGATACGCAGTATTTT. This sequence encodes CASSLDSLSTDTQYF.

This chain joins TRBV29-1 and TRBJ1-2, with 10 positions matching TRBD1. This CDR3 has 11 amino acids. Trimming removed 7 bases from V and 6 bases from J; junction bases left unmatched: 2. Germline lookup yields CDR1 SQVTM and CDR2 ANQGSEA. The CDR3 here is CSGGTGDGYTF. Written as DNA, the CDR3 is TGCAGCGGCGGGACAGGGGATGGCTACACCTTC.

The chain couples TRBV7-3 to TRBJ2-3; TRBD2 agrees at 13 bases. The CDR3 has 16 amino acids. Germline loops: CDR1 SGHTA, CDR2 FQGTGA. After removal of 0 bases from V and 9 bases from J, the junction contained 6 bases not matched to a gene. The CDR3 spells CASSLTGLAGVPTQYF. The CDR3 bases are TGTGCCAGCAGCTTAACCGGACTAGCGGGAGTCCCCACGCAGTATTTT.

This chain links TRBV19 with TRBJ1-6; tentative D call: TRBD1 (6 bases). V lost 7 bases, J lost 5 bases, and 12 bases lay in between. The CDR3 has 14 residues. Per germline, CDR1 LNHDA and CDR2 SQIVND (reference sequence). The CDR3 region has the DNA TGTGCCAGTAATTCCCAGGGGAATAATTCACCCCTCCACTTT. Translated, it gives CASNSQGNNSPLHF.

DNA for the CDR3: TGTGCTAGTGGTTTCAGCGGGGGGGGATACAATGAGCAGTTCTTC. Protein: CASGFSGGGYNEQFF. This chain uses TRBV12-5 with TRBJ2-1; TRBD2 aligns across 10 bases. Germline loops: CDR1 LGHNT, CDR2 FRNRAP. V gave up 3 bases and J gave up 4 bases; unmatched junction bases: 3. CDR3 length: 15 amino acids.